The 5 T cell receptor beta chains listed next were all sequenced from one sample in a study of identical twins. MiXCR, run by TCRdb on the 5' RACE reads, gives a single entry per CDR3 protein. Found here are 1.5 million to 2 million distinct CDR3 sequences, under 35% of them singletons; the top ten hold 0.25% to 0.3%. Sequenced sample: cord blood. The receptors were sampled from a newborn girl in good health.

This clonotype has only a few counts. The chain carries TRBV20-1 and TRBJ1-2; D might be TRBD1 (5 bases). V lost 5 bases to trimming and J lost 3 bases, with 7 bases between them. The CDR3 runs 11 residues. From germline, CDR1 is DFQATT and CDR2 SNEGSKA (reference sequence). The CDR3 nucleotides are TGCAGTGCTGGGGGGGACTATGGCTACACCTTC. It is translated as CSAGGDYGYTF.

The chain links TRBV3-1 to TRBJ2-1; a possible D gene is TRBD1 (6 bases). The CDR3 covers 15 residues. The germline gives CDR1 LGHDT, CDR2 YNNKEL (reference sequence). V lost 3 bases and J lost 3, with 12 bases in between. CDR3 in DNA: TGTGCCAGCAGCCACCCCACAGGGTTCTACAATGAGCAGTTCTTC. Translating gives CASSHPTGFYNEQFF.

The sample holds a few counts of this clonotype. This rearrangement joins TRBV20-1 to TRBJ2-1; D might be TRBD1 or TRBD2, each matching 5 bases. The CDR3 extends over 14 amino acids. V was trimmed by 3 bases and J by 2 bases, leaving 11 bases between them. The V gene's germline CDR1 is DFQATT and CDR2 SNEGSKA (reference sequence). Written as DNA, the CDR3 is TGCAGTGCTAGGCGACAGAGGGCCTACAATGAGCAGTTCTTC. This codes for CSARRQRAYNEQFF.

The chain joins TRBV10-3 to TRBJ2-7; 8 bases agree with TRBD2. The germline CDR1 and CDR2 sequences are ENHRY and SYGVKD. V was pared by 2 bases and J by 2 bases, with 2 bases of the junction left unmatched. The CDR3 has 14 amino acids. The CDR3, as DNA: TGTGCCATCAGTGAGCCGGGACTAGCCTACGAGCAGTACTTC. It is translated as CAISEPGLAYEQYF.

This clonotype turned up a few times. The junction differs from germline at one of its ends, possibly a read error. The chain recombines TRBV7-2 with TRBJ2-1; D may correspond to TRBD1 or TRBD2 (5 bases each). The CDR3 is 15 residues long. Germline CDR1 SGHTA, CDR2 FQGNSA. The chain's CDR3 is CASTLEGQTYNEQFF. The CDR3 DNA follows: TGTGCCAGCACCTTAGAGGGGCAGACCTACAATGAGCAGTTCTTC.